This T cell receptor (beta chain) was sequenced in a study of blood T cells in healthy people across ages. The sample providers were healthy Caucasian people from Russia, aged about 6 to 95. For the second PCR, which ran for about 7 to 12 cycles, a sample-barcoded 5' primer and a J-beta primer mix were used. Every sample returned 3 million or more CDR3-containing paired-end reads. TCRdb used MiXCR to reprocess the 5' RACE reads, holding one entry per CDR3 protein. The top ten hold around a fifth of the sample, which has about a million distinct CDR3 sequences, just over 50% seen once. This receptor was taken from a woman aged 55 to 70 in good health. Sequencing input: blood.

This chain's CDR3 is CASSLTGTLYEQYF. CDR3 DNA: TGTGCCAGCAGTTTAACCGGGACCTTATACGAGCAGTACTTC. This chain joins TRBV28 and TRBJ2-7, with D perhaps TRBD1 or TRBD2 (5 bases each). Trimming shortened V by 2 bases and J by 4 bases, and 12 bases separated the two germline ends. CDR1 and CDR2 (germline): MDHEN, SYDVKM. The CDR3 has 14 amino acids.